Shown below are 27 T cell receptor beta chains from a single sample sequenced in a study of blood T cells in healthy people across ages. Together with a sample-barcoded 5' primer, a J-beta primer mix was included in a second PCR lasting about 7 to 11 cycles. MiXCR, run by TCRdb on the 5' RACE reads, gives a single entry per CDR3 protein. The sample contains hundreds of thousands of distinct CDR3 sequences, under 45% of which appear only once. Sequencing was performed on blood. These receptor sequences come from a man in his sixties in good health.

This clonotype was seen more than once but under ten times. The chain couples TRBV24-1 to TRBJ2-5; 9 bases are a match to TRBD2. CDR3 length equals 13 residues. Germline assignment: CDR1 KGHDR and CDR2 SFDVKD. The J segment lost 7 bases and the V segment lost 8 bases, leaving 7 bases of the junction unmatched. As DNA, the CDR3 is TGTGCCACCACGCAGACAGCGGGAGGGACCCAGTACTTC. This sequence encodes CATTQTAGGTQYF.

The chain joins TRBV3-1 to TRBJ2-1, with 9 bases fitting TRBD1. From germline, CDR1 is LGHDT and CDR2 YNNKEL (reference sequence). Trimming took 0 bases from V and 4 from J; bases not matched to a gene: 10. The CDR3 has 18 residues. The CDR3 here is CASSQDLFGTGQYNEQFF. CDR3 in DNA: TGTGCCAGCAGCCAAGATCTGTTCGGGACAGGGCAATACAATGAGCAGTTCTTC.

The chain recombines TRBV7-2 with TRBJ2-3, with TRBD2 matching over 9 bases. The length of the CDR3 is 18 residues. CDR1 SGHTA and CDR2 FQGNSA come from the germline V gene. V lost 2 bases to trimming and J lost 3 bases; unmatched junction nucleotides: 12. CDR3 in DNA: TGTGCCAGCAGCTTATACGGTAGACATAGCGGGGGTACAGATACGCAGTATTTT. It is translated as CASSLYGRHSGGTDTQYF.

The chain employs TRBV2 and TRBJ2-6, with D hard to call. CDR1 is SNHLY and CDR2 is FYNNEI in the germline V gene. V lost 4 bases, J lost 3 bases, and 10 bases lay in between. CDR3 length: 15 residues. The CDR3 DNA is TGTGCCAGCAGTGTTACCTCGATTGGGGCCAACGTCCTGACTTTC. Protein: CASSVTSIGANVLTF.

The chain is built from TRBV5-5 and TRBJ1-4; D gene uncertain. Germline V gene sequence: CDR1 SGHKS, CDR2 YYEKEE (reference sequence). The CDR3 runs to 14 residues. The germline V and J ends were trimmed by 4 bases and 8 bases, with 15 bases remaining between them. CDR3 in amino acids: CASSQGRFKEKLFF. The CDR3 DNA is TGTGCCAGCAGCCAAGGACGGTTTAAGGAAAAACTGTTTTTT.

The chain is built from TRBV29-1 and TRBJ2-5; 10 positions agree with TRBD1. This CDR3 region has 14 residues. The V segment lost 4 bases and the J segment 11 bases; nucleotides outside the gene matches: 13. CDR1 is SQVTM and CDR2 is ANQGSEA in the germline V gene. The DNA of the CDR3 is TGCAGCGTTGGGGGACAGGGGTATAAGGATGAGCAGTACTTC. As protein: CSVGGQGYKDEQYF.

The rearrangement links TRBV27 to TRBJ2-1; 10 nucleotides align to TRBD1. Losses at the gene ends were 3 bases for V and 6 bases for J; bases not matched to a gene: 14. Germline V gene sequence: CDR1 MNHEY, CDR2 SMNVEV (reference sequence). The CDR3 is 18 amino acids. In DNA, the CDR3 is TGTGCCAGCAGTTTGTTAAGTGAGGGGACAGGGGAAGTCAATGAGCAGTTCTTC. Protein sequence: CASSLLSEGTGEVNEQFF.

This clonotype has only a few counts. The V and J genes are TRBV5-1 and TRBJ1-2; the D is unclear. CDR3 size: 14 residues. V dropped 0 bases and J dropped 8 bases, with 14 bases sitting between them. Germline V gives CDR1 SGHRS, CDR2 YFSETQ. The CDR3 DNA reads TGCGCCAGCAGCTTGGCGGCGTCAGGAGGCGGCTACACCTTC. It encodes CASSLAASGGGYTF.

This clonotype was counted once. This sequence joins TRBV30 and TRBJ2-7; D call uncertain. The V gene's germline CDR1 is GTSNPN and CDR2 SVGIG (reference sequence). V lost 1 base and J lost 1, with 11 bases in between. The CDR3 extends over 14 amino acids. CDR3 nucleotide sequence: TGTGCCTGGAGTGGGATAGAATCGTCCTACGAGCAGTACTTC. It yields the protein CAWSGIESSYEQYF.

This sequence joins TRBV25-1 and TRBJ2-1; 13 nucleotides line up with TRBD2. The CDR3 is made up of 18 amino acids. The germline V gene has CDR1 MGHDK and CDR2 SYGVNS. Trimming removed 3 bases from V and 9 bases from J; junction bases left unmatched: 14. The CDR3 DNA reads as TGTGCCAGCAGTGACCGGAAACTAGCGGGGGGGTTAGGAGCTGAGCAGTTCTTC. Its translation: CASSDRKLAGGLGAEQFF.

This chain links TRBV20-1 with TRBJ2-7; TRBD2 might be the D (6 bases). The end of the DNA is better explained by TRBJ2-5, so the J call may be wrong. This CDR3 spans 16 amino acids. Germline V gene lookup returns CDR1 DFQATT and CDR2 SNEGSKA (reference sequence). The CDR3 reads CSARGGGDSRKETQYF. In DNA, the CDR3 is TGCAGTGCTAGAGGGGGTGGGGACTCCAGAAAAGAGACCCAGTACTTC.

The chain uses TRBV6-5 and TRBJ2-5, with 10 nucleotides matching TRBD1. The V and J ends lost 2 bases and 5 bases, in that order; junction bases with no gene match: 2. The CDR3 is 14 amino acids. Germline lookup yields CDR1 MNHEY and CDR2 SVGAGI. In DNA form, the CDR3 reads TGTGCCAGCAGTTACGGACAGGGGGACGAGACCCAGTACTTC. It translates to CASSYGQGDETQYF.

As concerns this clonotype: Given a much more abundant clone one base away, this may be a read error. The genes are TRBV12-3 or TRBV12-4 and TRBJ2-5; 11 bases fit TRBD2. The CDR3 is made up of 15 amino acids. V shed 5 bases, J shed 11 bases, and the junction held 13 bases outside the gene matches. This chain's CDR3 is CASSRTSGPYNEQYF. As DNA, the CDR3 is TGTGCCAGCAGTCGGACTAGCGGGCCCTACAATGAGCAGTACTTC.

The DNA for the CDR3 is TGTGCCATCAATGCGAACAGAGCCTACGAGCAGTACTTC. This codes for CAINANRAYEQYF. This rearrangement joins TRBV2 to TRBJ2-7; D not certain. In germline, CDR1 is SNHLY, CDR2 FYNNEI. Trimming removed 10 bases from V and 2 bases from J, with 15 bases in between. The CDR3 totals 13 residues.

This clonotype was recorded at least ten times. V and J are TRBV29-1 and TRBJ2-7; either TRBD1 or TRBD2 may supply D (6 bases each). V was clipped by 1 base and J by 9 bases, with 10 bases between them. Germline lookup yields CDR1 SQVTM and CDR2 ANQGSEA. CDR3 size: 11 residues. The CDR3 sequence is CSVEVGGGQYF. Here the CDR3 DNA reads TGCAGCGTTGAAGTAGGGGGAGGGCAGTACTTC.

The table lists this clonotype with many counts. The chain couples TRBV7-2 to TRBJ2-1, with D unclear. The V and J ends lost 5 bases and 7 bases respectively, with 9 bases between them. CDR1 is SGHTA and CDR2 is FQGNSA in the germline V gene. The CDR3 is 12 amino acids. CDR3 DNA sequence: TGTGCCAGCAGCCCTGCCCGTAATGAGCAGTTCTTC. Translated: CASSPARNEQFF.

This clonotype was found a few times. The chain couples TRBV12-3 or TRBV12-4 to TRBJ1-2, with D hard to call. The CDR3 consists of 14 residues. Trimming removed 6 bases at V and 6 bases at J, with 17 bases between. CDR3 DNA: TGTGCCAGCAGCCCCTACTCACGCTGGGATGGCTACACCTTC. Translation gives CASSPYSRWDGYTF.

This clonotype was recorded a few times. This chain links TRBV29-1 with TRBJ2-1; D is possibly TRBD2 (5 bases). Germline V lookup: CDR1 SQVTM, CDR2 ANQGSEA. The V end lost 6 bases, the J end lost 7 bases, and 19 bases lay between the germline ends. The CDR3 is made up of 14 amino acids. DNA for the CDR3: TGCAGCGTGGGTGATCGAGCGGTGGGGAATGAGCAGTTCTTC. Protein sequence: CSVGDRAVGNEQFF.

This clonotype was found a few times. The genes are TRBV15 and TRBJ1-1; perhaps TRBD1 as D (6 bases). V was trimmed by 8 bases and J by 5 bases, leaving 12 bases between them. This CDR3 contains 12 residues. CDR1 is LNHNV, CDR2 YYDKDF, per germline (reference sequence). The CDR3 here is CATRAGVTEAFF. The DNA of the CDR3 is TGTGCCACCCGGGCAGGGGTTACTGAAGCTTTCTTT.

The CDR3 is CSASQGFQPQHF. Written as DNA, the CDR3 is TGCAGTGCTTCACAGGGGTTTCAGCCCCAGCATTTT. The chain is built from TRBV20-1 and TRBJ1-5, with 7 bases matching TRBD1. The trim removed 5 bases at V and 6 bases at J, leaving 4 bases unmatched. This CDR3 contains 12 residues. Germline V gene sequence: CDR1 DFQATT, CDR2 SNEGSKA (reference sequence).

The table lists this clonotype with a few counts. Here the CDR3 reads CASKISGQGYNEQFF. The CDR3 coding sequence is TGTGCCAGCAAAATCTCGGGACAGGGATACAATGAGCAGTTCTTC. The genes are TRBV6-5 and TRBJ2-1; TRBD1 matches at 9 bases. With 7 bases clipped from V and 4 bases from J, the junction kept 8 bases outside the gene matches. The CDR3 is 15 residues long. Germline assignment: CDR1 MNHEY and CDR2 SVGAGI.

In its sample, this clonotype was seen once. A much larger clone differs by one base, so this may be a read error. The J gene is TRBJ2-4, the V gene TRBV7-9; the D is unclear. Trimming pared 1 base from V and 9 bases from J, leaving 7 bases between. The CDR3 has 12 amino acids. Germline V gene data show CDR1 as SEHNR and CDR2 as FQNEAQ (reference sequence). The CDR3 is CASSLDPSIQYF. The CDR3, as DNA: TGTGCCAGCAGCTTAGACCCCAGCATTCAGTACTTC.

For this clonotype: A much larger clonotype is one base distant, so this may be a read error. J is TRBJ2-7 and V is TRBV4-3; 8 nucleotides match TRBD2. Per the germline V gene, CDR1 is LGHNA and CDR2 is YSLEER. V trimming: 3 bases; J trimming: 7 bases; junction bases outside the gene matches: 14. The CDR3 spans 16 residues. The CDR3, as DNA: TGCGCCAGCAGCCAGGCGGGGGGCGGAGTAAACAATGAGCAGTACTTC. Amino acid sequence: CASSQAGGGVNNEQYF.

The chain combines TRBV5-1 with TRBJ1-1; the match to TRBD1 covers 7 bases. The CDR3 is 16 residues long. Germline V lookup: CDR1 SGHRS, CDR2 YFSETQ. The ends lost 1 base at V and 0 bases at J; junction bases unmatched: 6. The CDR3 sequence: CASSLTPGTVNTEAFF. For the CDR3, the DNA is TGCGCCAGCAGCTTGACCCCCGGGACAGTGAACACTGAAGCTTTCTTT.

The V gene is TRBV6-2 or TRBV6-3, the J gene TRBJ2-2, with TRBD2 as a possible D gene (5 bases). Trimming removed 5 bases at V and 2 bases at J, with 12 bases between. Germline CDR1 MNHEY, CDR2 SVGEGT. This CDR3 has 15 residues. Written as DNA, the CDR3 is TGTGCCAGCAGTGCCCGAGGGAAAAACACCGGGGAGCTGTTTTTT. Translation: CASSARGKNTGELFF.

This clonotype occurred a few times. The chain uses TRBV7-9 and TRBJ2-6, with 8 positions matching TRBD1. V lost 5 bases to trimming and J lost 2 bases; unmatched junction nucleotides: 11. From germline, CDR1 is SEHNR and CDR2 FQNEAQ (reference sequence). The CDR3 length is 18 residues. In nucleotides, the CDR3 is TGTGCCAGCAGCCCCGGACAGGGATTCGGAGCTGGGGCCAACGTCCTGACTTTC. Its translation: CASSPGQGFGAGANVLTF.

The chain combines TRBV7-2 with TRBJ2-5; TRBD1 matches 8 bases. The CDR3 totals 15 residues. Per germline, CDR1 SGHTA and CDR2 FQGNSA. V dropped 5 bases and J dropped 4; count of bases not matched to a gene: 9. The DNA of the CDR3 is TGTGCCAGCAGCAACCGGGACAGGAGGTCAGAGACCCAGTACTTC. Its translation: CASSNRDRRSETQYF.